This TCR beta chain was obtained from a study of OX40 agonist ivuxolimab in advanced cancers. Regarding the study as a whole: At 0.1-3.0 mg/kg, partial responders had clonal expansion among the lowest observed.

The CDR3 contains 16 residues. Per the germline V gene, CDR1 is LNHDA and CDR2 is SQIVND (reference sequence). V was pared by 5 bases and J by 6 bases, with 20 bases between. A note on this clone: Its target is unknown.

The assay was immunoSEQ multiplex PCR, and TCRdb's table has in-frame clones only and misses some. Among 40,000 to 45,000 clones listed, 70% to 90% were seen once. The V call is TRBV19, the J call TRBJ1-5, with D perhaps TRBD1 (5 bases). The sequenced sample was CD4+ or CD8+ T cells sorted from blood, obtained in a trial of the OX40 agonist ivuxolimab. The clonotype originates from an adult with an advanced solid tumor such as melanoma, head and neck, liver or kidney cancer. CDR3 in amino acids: CASSSSGPGRLQPQHF. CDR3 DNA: TGTGCCAGTAGTTCCTCCGGACCGGGACGGCTTCAGCCCCAGCATTTT.